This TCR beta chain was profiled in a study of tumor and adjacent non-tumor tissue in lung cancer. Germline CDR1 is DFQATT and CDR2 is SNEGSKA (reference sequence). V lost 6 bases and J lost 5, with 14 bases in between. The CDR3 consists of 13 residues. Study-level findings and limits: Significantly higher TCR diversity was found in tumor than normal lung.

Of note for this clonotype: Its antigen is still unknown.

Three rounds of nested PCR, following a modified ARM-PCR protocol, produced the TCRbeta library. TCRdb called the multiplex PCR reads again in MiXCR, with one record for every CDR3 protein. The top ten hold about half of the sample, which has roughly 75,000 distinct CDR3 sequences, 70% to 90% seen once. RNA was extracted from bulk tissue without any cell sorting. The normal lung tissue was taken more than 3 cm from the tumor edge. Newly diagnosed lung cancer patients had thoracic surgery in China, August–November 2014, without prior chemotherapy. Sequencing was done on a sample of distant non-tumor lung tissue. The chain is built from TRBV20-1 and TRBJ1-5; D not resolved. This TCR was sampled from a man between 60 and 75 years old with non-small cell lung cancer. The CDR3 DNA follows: TGCAGTGCCAGTCCGAGCGGAGATCAGCCCCAGCATTTT. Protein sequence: CSASPSGDQPQHF.